This TCR beta chain was identified during a study of OX40 agonist ivuxolimab in advanced cancers. Study as a whole: Patients were treated with ivuxolimab, an agonistic anti-OX40 (CD134) antibody. Intravenous ivuxolimab at 0.01 to 10 mg/kg was given to patients every 2 weeks. Two cutaneous melanoma patients and one hepatocellular carcinoma patient, three in all, had partial responses.

Data came from immunoSEQ multiplex PCR; TCRdb stores just in-frame clones and leaves some out. The sample records 70,000 or so clones, approximately 87% being singletons. This CDR3 contains 14 residues. CDR1 MDHEN and CDR2 SYDVKM come from the germline V gene. Losses at the gene ends were 6 bases for V and 3 bases for J; bases not matched to a gene: 8. The receptor comes from an adult with an advanced solid tumor such as melanoma, head and neck, liver or kidney cancer. The sample consisted of CD4+ or CD8+ T cells sorted from blood, taken in a trial of the OX40 agonist ivuxolimab. The J gene is TRBJ2-7, the V gene TRBV28, with TRBD1 matching over 7 bases. The CDR3 region is CASSPGGKSYEQYF. The DNA for the CDR3 is TGTGCCAGCAGCCCAGGGGGAAAAAGCTACGAGCAGTACTTC.